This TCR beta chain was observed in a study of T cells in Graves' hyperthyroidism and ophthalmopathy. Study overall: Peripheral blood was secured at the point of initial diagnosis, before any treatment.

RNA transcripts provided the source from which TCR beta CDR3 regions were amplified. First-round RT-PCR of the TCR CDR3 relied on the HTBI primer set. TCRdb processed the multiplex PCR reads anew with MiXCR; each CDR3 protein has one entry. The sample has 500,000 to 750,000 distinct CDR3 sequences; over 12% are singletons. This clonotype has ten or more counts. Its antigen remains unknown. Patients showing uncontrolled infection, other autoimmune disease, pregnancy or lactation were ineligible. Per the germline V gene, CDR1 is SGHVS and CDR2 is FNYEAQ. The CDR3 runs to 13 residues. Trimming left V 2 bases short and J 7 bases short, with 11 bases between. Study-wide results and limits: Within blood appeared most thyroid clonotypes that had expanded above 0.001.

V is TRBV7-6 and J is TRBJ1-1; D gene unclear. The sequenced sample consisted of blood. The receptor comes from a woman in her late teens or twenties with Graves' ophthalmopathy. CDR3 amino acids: CASSLSPWLEAFF. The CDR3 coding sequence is TGTGCCAGCAGCTTAAGCCCTTGGCTTGAAGCTTTCTTT.